This is a list of T cell receptor beta chains from one sample in a study of T-cell reconstitution after alpha-beta-depleted transplantation in children. TCRdb re-derived calls from the PCR reads in MiXCR, one entry per CDR3 protein. Among 400,000 to 450,000 distinct CDR3 sequences listed, approximately 42% were seen once. Sequenced material: PBMCs, taken before TCRalphabeta/CD19-depleted stem cell transplant. All receptors derive from a girl aged 2-15 years with aplastic anemia, due to receive a stem cell transplant. Both conserved end residues are part of each CDR3. D genes are given only for firm matches. The size of a clone is reported for some rows only, either as once, few or many, or as a class for expanded clones.

d_gene	v_gene	abundance	j_gene	CDR3nt	CDR3aa
TRBD2	TRBV12-3/TRBV12-4	.	TRBJ2-5	TGTGCCAGCAGTTCAACTAGCGTAGAGACCCAGTACTTC	CASSSTSVETQYF
.	TRBV4-1	.	TRBJ2-3	TGCGCCAGCAGCCAAGAGGAGTCTAGCACAGATACGCAGTATTTT	CASSQEESSTDTQYF
.	TRBV20-1	many	TRBJ2-5	TGCAGTGCTAGTGACCGGGTACAAGAGACCCAGTACTTC	CSASDRVQETQYF
TRBD1	TRBV6-5	.	TRBJ2-1	TGTGCCAGCAGTTACTCGAGACAGGGGGCCGGGAATGAGCAGTTCTTC	CASSYSRQGAGNEQFF
.	TRBV5-5	few	TRBJ2-3	TGTGCCAGCAGCTCCGCGGCTAGCACAGATACGCAGTATTTT	CASSSAASTDTQYF
.	TRBV5-6	.	TRBJ1-2	TGTGCCAGCAGCTATGCCGTGGACAGCAACTATGGCTACACCTTC	CASSYAVDSNYGYTF
.	TRBV21-1	.	TRBJ1-1	TGTGCCAGCGGGGACAGGGGCCAGAACACTGAAGCTTTCTTT	CASGDRGQNTEAFF
TRBD1	TRBV13	many	TRBJ2-7	TGTGCCAGCAGCTTAGGTCCGGGACAGGGGGCGAAGGAGCAGTACTTC	CASSLGPGQGAKEQYF
TRBD2	TRBV20-1	.	TRBJ2-7	TGCAGTGCTAGAAGGGGTCTAGCGGGGTTAAACGAGCAGTACTTC	CSARRGLAGLNEQYF
TRBD2	TRBV29-1	many	TRBJ2-2	TGCAGCGTTGAAATAAAGCGGGGTCCCCTGAACACCGGGGAGCTGTTTTTT	CSVEIKRGPLNTGELFF
TRBD1	TRBV5-5	.	TRBJ2-5	TGTGCCAGCAGCTTCCCCGGGACAGGCCAAGAGACCCAGTACTTC	CASSFPGTGQETQYF
TRBD2	TRBV9	few	TRBJ2-3	TGTGCCAGCAGCGTAGGGGCTAGCGGGGGGGCGGATACGCAGTATTTT	CASSVGASGGADTQYF
TRBD1	TRBV7-9	.	TRBJ1-1	TGTGCCAGCAGCCCGGGACAGGGCTACACTGAAGCTTTCTTT	CASSPGQGYTEAFF
TRBD2	TRBV6-1	few	TRBJ2-3	TGTGCCAGCCTCGGGAGCGGGGGCACAGATACGCAGTATTTT	CASLGSGGTDTQYF
.	TRBV5-1	few	TRBJ2-7	TGCGCCAGCAGCTTGGCCGAGGGACTTTACTACGAGCAGTACTTC	CASSLAEGLYYEQYF
TRBD1	TRBV7-9	many	TRBJ1-1	TGTGCCAGCAGCTTAGAGACAGGGACTGAAGCTTTCTTT	CASSLETGTEAFF
TRBD1	TRBV5-1	.	TRBJ1-4	TGCGCCAGCAGGACGGGACAGCATAATGAAAAACTGTTTTTT	CASRTGQHNEKLFF
TRBD1	TRBV28	.	TRBJ1-5	TGTGCCAGCAGTCCCACGACAGGGTATAGCAATCAGCCCCAGCATTTT	CASSPTTGYSNQPQHF
.	TRBV5-5	.	TRBJ2-4	TGTGCCAGCAGCTACAATGCTGGGGCCAAAAACATTCAGTACTTC	CASSYNAGAKNIQYF